One sample yielded the 29 T cell receptor beta chains listed below, sequenced in a study of OX40 agonist ivuxolimab in advanced cancers. Library prep was done by the immunoSEQ multiplex PCR assay. In its TCRdb copy, this immuneACCESS table keeps in-frame sequences only and misses some clones. Where compared with another copy, unresolved V genes explain less than half of these, and the others have no known cause. The sample table holds 100,000 or so clones, of which about 85% were seen once. 3.8% of the sample is taken by the ten largest. Specimen: CD4+ or CD8+ T cells sorted from blood, collected in a trial of the OX40 agonist ivuxolimab. Every receptor here comes from an adult with an advanced solid tumor such as melanoma, head and neck, liver or kidney cancer.

About this clone itself: One end of the junction fails to match germline, which may point to a read error. The V gene is TRBV11-2, the J gene TRBJ1-6; D is unresolved. The CDR3 spans 16 residues. Germline V gene data show CDR1 as SGHAT and CDR2 as FQNNGV. The CDR3 here is CASSLRSSSYSSPLHF. Written as DNA, the CDR3 is TGTGCCAGCAGCTTGAGGAGTAGCTCCTATAGTTCACCCCTCCACTTT.

V is TRBV7-9 and J is TRBJ2-7; D may be TRBD1 (5 bases). CDR1 SEHNR and CDR2 FQNEAQ come from the germline V gene (reference sequence). Trimming removed 2 bases at V and 3 bases at J, with 11 bases between. CDR3 length: 14 residues. Written as DNA, the CDR3 is TGTGCCAGCAGCTTATATGCCCAGGGCTACGAGCAGTACTTC. Residues: CASSLYAQGYEQYF.

The chain combines TRBV7-9 with TRBJ2-1, with TRBD1 identical over 7 bases. The CDR3 length is 15 residues. V shed 1 base and J 6 bases; nucleotides not matched to a gene: 6. In germline, CDR1 is SEHNR, CDR2 FQNEAQ (reference sequence). CDR3: CASSLEVAGGNEQFF. In DNA form, the CDR3 reads TGTGCCAGCAGCTTAGAGGTAGCAGGGGGCAATGAGCAGTTCTTC.

This chain connects TRBV19 to TRBJ2-5; D may be TRBD2 (5 bases). The DNA end is a closer match to TRBJ2-7, so the J assignment may be wrong. The CDR3 covers 13 residues. Germline CDR1 is LNHDA and CDR2 is SQIVND (reference sequence). The CDR3 loop is CATRRGSSYEQYF. CDR3 nucleotide sequence: TGTGCCACCCGAAGAGGGAGCTCCTACGAGCAGTACTTC.

The chain uses TRBV28 and TRBJ2-1, with 8 bases fitting TRBD2. CDR3 size: 17 residues. Germline CDR1 MDHEN, CDR2 SYDVKM. V dropped 5 bases and J dropped 3; count of bases not matched to a gene: 12. This CDR3 is CASSIDPTGTSYNEQFF. The DNA of the CDR3 is TGTGCCAGCAGTATAGATCCTACCGGGACTAGCTACAATGAGCAGTTCTTC.

The chain joins TRBV4-1 to TRBJ2-1; the D is unclear. This CDR3 is 12 amino acids long. Trimming took off 6 bases at V and 9 bases at J, with 12 bases between the two ends. Germline V gene lookup returns CDR1 MGHRA and CDR2 YSYEKL. The CDR3 sequence is CASRDQSGEQFF. Here the CDR3 DNA reads TGCGCCAGCAGGGACCAATCGGGTGAGCAGTTCTTC.

This clone has a single count. CDR3 bases: TGTGCCAGCAGTGGAGCGCTGTTCCTAGAGACCCAGTACTTC. Its translation: CASSGALFLETQYF. This chain joins TRBV6-1 and TRBJ2-5; D gene unclear. This CDR3 has 14 residues. Germline-derived CDR1 and CDR2 are MNHNS and SASEGT. The V end was cut by 4 bases, the J end by 4 bases, with 13 bases between.

The V gene is TRBV5-4, the J gene TRBJ2-7, with TRBD2 matching over 15 bases. The trim removed 3 bases at V and 3 bases at J, leaving 7 bases unmatched. The CDR3 runs 17 residues. CDR1 is SGHNT and CDR2 is YYREEE in the germline V gene (reference sequence). The CDR3 nucleotides are TGTGCCAGCAGCTCCGCCGGACTAGCGGGAGGGATCTACGAGCAGTACTTC. This encodes CASSSAGLAGGIYEQYF.

V and J are TRBV11-2 and TRBJ2-2; D gene unclear. The germline V gene has CDR1 SGHAT and CDR2 FQNNGV. Trimming shortened V by 5 bases and J by 6 bases, and 16 bases separated the two germline ends. The CDR3 length is 15 residues. DNA for the CDR3: TGTGCCAGCAGCACCCCTGGCCGAAAAGCCGGGGAGCTGTTTTTT. Its translation: CASSTPGRKAGELFF.

The V gene is TRBV30, the J gene TRBJ2-7; possible D gene TRBD1, 5 bases. This CDR3 comprises 13 residues. The V end lost 0 bases, the J end lost 4 bases, and 10 bases lay between the germline ends. Germline values: CDR1 GTSNPN, CDR2 SVGIG (reference sequence). CDR3 sequence reads: CAWSVDSLYEQYF. For the CDR3, the DNA is TGTGCCTGGAGTGTCGACAGTTTATACGAGCAGTACTTC.

This clone was seen more than once but under ten times. The chain recombines TRBV27 with TRBJ2-7; weak D call: TRBD2 (6 bases). The germline CDR1 and CDR2 sequences are MNHEY and SMNVEV (reference sequence). V was clipped by 4 bases and J by 2 bases, with 12 bases between them. The length of the CDR3 is 14 residues. CDR3 amino acids: CASSSRDSTYEQYF. The CDR3 DNA is TGTGCCAGCAGTTCCCGGGACTCTACCTACGAGCAGTACTTC.

The chain joins TRBV30 to TRBJ1-1; D perhaps matches TRBD1 (6 bases). Trimming removed 4 bases from V and 0 bases from J, with 9 bases in between. The CDR3 consists of 13 residues. Germline lookup yields CDR1 GTSNPN and CDR2 SVGIG (reference sequence). CDR3 region: CAWTGAMNTEAFF. The CDR3 DNA reads as TGTGCCTGGACAGGGGCCATGAACACTGAAGCTTTCTTT.

The chain combines TRBV7-8 with TRBJ2-2, with 8 bases matching TRBD2. The junction had 1 base not matched to a gene; V was cut back by 4 bases and J by 0 bases. The CDR3 length is 15 residues. Germline-derived CDR1 and CDR2 are SGHVS and FQNEAQ. The CDR3 DNA sequence: TGTGCCAGCAGCTCTAGCGGGCCGAACACCGGGGAGCTGTTTTTT. The encoded protein is CASSSSGPNTGELFF.

The sample holds one count of this clone. The chain combines TRBV4-3 with TRBJ1-5; D possibly corresponds to TRBD1 (6 bases). Trimming took off 4 bases at V and 6 bases at J, with 13 bases between the two ends. Germline CDR1 LGHNA, CDR2 YSLEER. This CDR3 has 14 amino acids. Written as DNA, the CDR3 is TGCGCCAGCAGCCCGGGACACGGACGTCAGCCCCAGCATTTT. Translated: CASSPGHGRQPQHF.

This rearrangement joins TRBV5-1 to TRBJ2-5; no clear D gene. The DNA end is more similar to TRBJ2-7, so the J call may be wrong. This CDR3 region has 13 residues. The germline V gene has CDR1 SGHRS and CDR2 YFSETQ. The CDR3 region has the DNA TGCGCCAGCAGCCAACATGGAACCTACGAGCAGTACTTC. This encodes CASSQHGTYEQYF.

CDR3 DNA: TGTGCCAGTTCATGGGAATCCTCACACAATGAGCAGTTCTTC. It encodes CASSWESSHNEQFF. This chain links TRBV19 with TRBJ2-1, with D unclear. The CDR3 has 14 residues. Trimming removed 8 bases at V and 5 bases at J, with 16 bases between. The germline gives CDR1 LNHDA, CDR2 SQIVND (reference sequence).

The rearrangement links TRBV18 to TRBJ2-7, with D uncertain. This CDR3 comprises 14 residues. CDR1 is KGHSH, CDR2 LQKENI, per germline. Trimming removed 3 bases at V and 3 bases at J, with 12 bases between. As DNA, the CDR3 is TGTGCCAGCTCACCCCCGGCATCAAACTACGAGCAGTACTTC. Protein: CASSPPASNYEQYF.

Worth noting for this clone: The sample has other DNA sequences that encode this CDR3 too. The V gene is TRBV28, the J gene TRBJ2-7; TRBD1 agrees at 7 bases. There are 15 residues in the CDR3. V shed 6 bases, J shed 4 bases, and the junction held 12 bases outside the gene matches. CDR1 MDHEN and CDR2 SYDVKM come from the germline V gene. The CDR3 bases are TGTGCCAGCAGCTCACCGGGACAGAATTCTTACGAGCAGTACTTC. It yields the protein CASSSPGQNSYEQYF.

The J gene is TRBJ2-3, the V gene TRBV6-6; 8 bases map to TRBD2. Unmatched junction bases numbered 2, after V lost 2 bases and J lost 1 base. The V gene's germline CDR1 is MNHNY and CDR2 SVGAGI (reference sequence). This CDR3 is 15 amino acids long. The CDR3, as DNA: TGTGCCAGCAGTTACAGAGCGGGGGGCACAGATACGCAGTATTTT. This translates into CASSYRAGGTDTQYF.

The chain combines TRBV28 with TRBJ2-1; TRBD2 matches at 8 bases. Germline CDR1 MDHEN, CDR2 SYDVKM. Unmatched junction bases numbered 4, after V lost 6 bases and J lost 0 bases. This CDR3 is built from 15 residues. CDR3: CASRSGGASYNEQFF. The CDR3 DNA is TGTGCCAGCAGATCCGGGGGGGCCTCCTACAATGAGCAGTTCTTC.

This clone occurred a few times. CDR3 bases: TGTGCCAGCAGTCCACGGGACAGTTCCTACGAGCAGTACTTC. It codes for CASSPRDSSYEQYF. The rearrangement links TRBV27 to TRBJ2-7; 7 positions agree with TRBD1. CDR3 length equals 14 residues. Germline V gene data show CDR1 as MNHEY and CDR2 as SMNVEV (reference sequence). The trim removed 5 bases at V and 1 base at J, leaving 5 bases unmatched.

The chain carries TRBV11-3 and TRBJ2-2; tentative D call: TRBD2 (5 bases). The CDR3 is 14 residues long. The germline V gene encodes CDR1 SGHNT and CDR2 YENEEA. V was pared by 2 bases and J by 6 bases, with 10 bases between. The DNA for the CDR3 is TGTGCCAGCAGCTTATCTACGAGGGCCGGGGAGCTGTTTTTT. Translating it yields CASSLSTRAGELFF.

This clone appeared once. This rearrangement joins TRBV5-1 to TRBJ2-1, with 8 bases matching TRBD2. The CDR3 sequence is 15 residues long. CDR1 and CDR2 (germline): SGHRS, YFSETQ. V shed 0 bases and J 9 bases; nucleotides not matched to a gene: 8. Written as DNA, the CDR3 is TGCGCCAGCAGCTTGGTTCCGGGAGGGGATATTGAGCAGTTCTTC. Translated: CASSLVPGGDIEQFF.

The V gene is TRBV15, the J gene TRBJ1-3; D remains ambiguous. V dropped 0 bases and J dropped 4 bases, with 10 bases sitting between them. Germline V gene sequence: CDR1 LNHNV, CDR2 YYDKDF (reference sequence). This CDR3 is built from 15 residues. The CDR3 spells CATSRDLSGGNTIYF. The CDR3 DNA sequence: TGTGCCACCAGCAGAGATTTAAGCGGGGGAAACACCATATATTTT.

This chain links TRBV15 with TRBJ2-7, with 10 bases fitting TRBD2. The CDR3 contains 17 residues. The J segment lost 6 bases and the V segment lost 0 bases, leaving 11 bases of the junction unmatched. In germline, CDR1 is LNHNV, CDR2 YYDKDF (reference sequence). CDR3 bases: TGTGCCACCAGCAGAGATATGGGAGCGGGAGGGCCGGGCGAGCAGTACTTC. This gives the protein CATSRDMGAGGPGEQYF.

This clone was recorded many times. This rearrangement joins TRBV19 to TRBJ1-1; D unclear. CDR3 length: 13 residues. Germline lookup yields CDR1 LNHDA and CDR2 SQIVND (reference sequence). V lost 2 bases to trimming and J lost 6 bases, with 10 bases between them. CDR3 protein: CASSIFGRAEAFF. Here the CDR3 DNA reads TGTGCCAGTAGTATATTCGGGCGGGCTGAAGCTTTCTTT.

The chain combines TRBV4-1 with TRBJ2-5; 8 bases align to TRBD2. Trimming cost V 3 bases and J 2 bases; bases outside gene matches: 2. The germline V gene encodes CDR1 MGHRA and CDR2 YSYEKL. The CDR3 consists of 14 residues. The CDR3 DNA reads as TGCGCCAGCAGCCAGTTAGCGGGGCAAGAGACCCAGTACTTC. This sequence encodes CASSQLAGQETQYF.

This clone showed up just once. V and J are TRBV2 and TRBJ2-5; 14 bases agree with TRBD2. Trimming at V came to 8 bases and at J to 4 bases, leaving 3 bases not matched to a gene. This CDR3 spans 14 amino acids. CDR1 and CDR2 (germline): SNHLY, FYNNEI. In nucleotides, the CDR3 is TGTGCCAGCGGTGGACTAGCGGGAGGAGAGACCCAGTACTTC. This encodes CASGGLAGGETQYF.

This sequence joins TRBV28 and TRBJ2-7; maybe TRBD2 (5 bases). V was trimmed by 9 bases and J by 0 bases, leaving 12 bases between them. The CDR3 runs 13 residues. In germline, CDR1 is MDHEN, CDR2 SYDVKM. CDR3 region: CASEWESSYEQYF. DNA of the CDR3: TGTGCCAGTGAGTGGGAGTCCTCCTACGAGCAGTACTTC.